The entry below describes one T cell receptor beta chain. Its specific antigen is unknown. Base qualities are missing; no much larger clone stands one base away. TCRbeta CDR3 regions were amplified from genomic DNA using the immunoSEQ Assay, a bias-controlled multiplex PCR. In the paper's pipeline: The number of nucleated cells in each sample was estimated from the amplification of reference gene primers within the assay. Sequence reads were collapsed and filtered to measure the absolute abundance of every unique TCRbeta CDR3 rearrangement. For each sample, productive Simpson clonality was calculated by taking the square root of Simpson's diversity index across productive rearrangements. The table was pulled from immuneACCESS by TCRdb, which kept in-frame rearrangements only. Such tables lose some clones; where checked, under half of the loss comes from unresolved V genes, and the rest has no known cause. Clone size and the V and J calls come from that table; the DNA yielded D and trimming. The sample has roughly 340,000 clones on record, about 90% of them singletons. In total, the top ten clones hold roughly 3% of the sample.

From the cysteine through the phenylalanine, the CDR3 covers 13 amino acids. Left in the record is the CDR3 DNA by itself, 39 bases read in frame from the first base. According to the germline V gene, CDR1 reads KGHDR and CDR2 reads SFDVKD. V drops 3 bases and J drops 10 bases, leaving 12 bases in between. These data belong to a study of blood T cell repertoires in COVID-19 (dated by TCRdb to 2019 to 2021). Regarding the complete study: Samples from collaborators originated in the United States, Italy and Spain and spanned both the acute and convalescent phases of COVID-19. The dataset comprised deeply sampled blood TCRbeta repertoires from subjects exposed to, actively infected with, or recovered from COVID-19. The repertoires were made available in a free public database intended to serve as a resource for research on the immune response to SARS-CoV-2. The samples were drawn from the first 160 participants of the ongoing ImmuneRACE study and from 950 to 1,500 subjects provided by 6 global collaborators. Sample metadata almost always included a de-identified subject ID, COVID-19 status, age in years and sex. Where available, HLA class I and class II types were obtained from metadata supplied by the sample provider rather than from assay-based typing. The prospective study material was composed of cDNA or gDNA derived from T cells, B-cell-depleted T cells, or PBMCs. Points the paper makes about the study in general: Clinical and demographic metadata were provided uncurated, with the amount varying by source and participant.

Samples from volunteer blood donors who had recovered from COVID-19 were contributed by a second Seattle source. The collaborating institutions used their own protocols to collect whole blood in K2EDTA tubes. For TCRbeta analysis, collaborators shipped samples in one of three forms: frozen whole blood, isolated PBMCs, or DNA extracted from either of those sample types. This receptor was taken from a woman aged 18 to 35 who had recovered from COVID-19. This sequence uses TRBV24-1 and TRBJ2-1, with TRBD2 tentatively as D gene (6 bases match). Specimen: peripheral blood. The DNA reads TGTGCCACCAGTGATACGAATCTAGCGGAGCAGTTCTTC. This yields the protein CATSDTNLAEQFF.